The clone carrying this T cell receptor beta chain has just a few counts. Antigen specificity is unknown. CDR3 size: 15 residues. V was clipped by 4 bases and J by 9 bases, with 20 bases between them. CDR1 SGHRS and CDR2 YFSETQ come from the germline V gene. TCRdb ran MiXCR on the 5' RACE reads and lists one entry per CDR3 protein. The sample includes approximately 130,000 distinct CDR3 sequences, over 7% of them seen just once. This sample is part of a study of CD8 T cells in ankylosing spondylitis. Study outcomes and limitations: Clones linked to disease were reported to show significant enrichment in matched ankylosing spondylitis synovial fluid.

The sequenced sample was blood, either unsorted or a sorted T cell fraction (not recorded which). The chain links TRBV5-1 to TRBJ2-1, with D possibly being TRBD2 (5 bases). This receptor was taken from a male donor with ankylosing spondylitis or in good health (not recorded which). The CDR3 region is CASSARGPREGEQFF. CDR3 coding DNA: TGCGCCAGCAGCGCGCGCGGTCCCCGTGAGGGTGAGCAGTTCTTC. The variable domain in full, completed from reference TRBV5-1 and TRBJ2-1, reads KAGVTQTPRYLIKTRGQQVTLSCSPISGHRSVSWYQQTPGQGLQFLFEYFSETQRNKGNFPGRFSGRQFSNSRSEMNVSTLELGDSALYLCASSARGPREGEQFFGPGTRLTVL.